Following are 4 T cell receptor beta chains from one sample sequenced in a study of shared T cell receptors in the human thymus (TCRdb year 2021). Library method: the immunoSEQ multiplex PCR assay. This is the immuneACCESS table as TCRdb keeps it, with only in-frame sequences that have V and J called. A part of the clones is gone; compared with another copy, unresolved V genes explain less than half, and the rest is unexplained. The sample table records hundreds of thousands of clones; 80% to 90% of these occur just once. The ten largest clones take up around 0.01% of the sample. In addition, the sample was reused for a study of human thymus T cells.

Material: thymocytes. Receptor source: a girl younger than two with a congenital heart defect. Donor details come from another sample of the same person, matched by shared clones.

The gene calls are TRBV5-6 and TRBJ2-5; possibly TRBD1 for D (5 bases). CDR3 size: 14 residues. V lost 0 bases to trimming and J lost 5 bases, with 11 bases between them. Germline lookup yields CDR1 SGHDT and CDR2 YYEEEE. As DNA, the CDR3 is TGTGCCAGCAGCTTGGAGGGGAATTGTGAGACCCAGTACTTC. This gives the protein CASSLEGNCETQYF.

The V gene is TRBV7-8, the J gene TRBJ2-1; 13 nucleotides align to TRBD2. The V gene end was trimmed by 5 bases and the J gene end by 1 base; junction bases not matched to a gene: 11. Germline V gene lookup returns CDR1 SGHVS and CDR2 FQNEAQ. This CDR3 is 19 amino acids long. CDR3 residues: CASSPNGTSGAWSYNEQFF. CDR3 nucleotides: TGTGCCAGCAGCCCGAATGGGACTAGCGGGGCGTGGTCCTACAATGAGCAGTTCTTC. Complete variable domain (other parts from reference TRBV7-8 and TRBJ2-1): GAGVSQSPRYKVAKRGQDVALRCDPISGHVSLFWYQQALGQGPEFLTYFQNEAQLDKSGLPSDRFFAERPEGSVSTLKIQRTQQEDSAVYLCASSPNGTSGAWSYNEQFFGPGTRLTVL.

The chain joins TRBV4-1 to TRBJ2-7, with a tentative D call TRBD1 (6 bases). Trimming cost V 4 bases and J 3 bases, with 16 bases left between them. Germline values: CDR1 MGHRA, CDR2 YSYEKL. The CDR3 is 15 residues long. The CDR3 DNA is TGCGCCAGCAGCCCGAAAACAGGGTTTAACTACGAGCAGTACTTC. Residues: CASSPKTGFNYEQYF.

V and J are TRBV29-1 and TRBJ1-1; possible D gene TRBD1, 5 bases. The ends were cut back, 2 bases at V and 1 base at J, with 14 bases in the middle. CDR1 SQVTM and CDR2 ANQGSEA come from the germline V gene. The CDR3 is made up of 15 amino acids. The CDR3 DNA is TGCAGCGTTGAATTTTATGACAGCTCGAACACTGAAGCTTTCTTT. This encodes CSVEFYDSSNTEAFF.